One and the same sample provided the 9 T cell receptor beta chains below, sequenced in a study of T cell repertoires in ileal Crohn's disease. Sequenced by immunoSEQ multiplex PCR; TCRdb stores in-frame clones only, minus some. This repertoire shows about 16,000 clones, 65% to 85% found once; its top ten account for around 5%. Sequenced: ileal tissue. The receptor source for this set is an adult with Crohn's disease.

The chain combines TRBV27 with TRBJ2-6; a weak D match, TRBD2 (7 bases). Trimming took 2 bases from V and 0 from J, leaving 11 bases between them. CDR1 and CDR2 (germline): MNHEY, SMNVEV (reference sequence). The CDR3 is 17 residues long. CDR3 sequence: CASSLAGAFSGANVLTF. For the CDR3, the DNA is TGTGCCAGCAGTTTAGCGGGGGCTTTCTCTGGGGCCAACGTCCTGACTTTC.

V is TRBV6-1 and J is TRBJ1-2; D unclear. This CDR3 comprises 13 residues. The V gene's germline CDR1 is MNHNS and CDR2 SASEGT. V was shortened by 1 base and J by 2 bases, with 5 bases between the two germline ends. The CDR3 spells CASSEGENYGYTF. The CDR3 DNA reads as TGTGCCAGCAGTGAAGGGGAGAACTATGGCTACACCTTC.

The chain is built from TRBV5-4 and TRBJ2-1, with 13 nucleotides matching TRBD2. This CDR3 is 15 amino acids long. Germline V CDR1 and CDR2: SGHNT, YYREEE (reference sequence). V trimming: 5 bases; J trimming: 12 bases; junction bases outside the gene matches: 11. Here the CDR3 DNA reads TGTGCCAGCAGTCGGACTAGCGGGGGATCGCGGGTGCAGTTCTTC. This codes for CASSRTSGGSRVQFF.

This rearrangement joins TRBV9 to TRBJ2-3, with a tentative D call TRBD1 (5 bases). The CDR3 consists of 12 residues. V was pared by 0 bases and J by 9 bases, with 8 bases between. CDR1 and CDR2 (germline): SGDLS, YYNGEE. As DNA, the CDR3 is TGTGCCAGCAGCGTAGACAGGAGCACGCAGTATTTT. Residues: CASSVDRSTQYF.

Turning to this clone: This sample also contains other DNA sequences that code for the same CDR3. The V gene is TRBV11-2, the J gene TRBJ1-1; D may be TRBD1 (5 bases). The CDR3 spans 13 residues. The V and J ends lost 5 bases and 2 bases respectively, with 9 bases between them. Germline V lookup: CDR1 SGHAT, CDR2 FQNNGV. CDR3 amino acids: CASSLTGNTEAFF. CDR3 in DNA: TGTGCCAGCAGCCTCACAGGAAACACTGAAGCTTTCTTT.

V usage is TRBV19 and J usage is TRBJ2-7; TRBD2 matches at 9 bases. Germline loops: CDR1 LNHDA, CDR2 SQIVND (reference sequence). Trimming cost V 1 base and J 3 bases; bases outside gene matches: 4. This CDR3 comprises 15 residues. The CDR3 bases are TGTGCCAGTAGTATAGGAGCGGGGGGTTACTACGAGCAGTACTTC. This codes for CASSIGAGGYYEQYF.

The chain combines TRBV6-5 with TRBJ2-2; TRBD2 aligns across 9 bases. V shed 7 bases, J shed 3 bases, and the junction held 6 bases outside the gene matches. This CDR3 is built from 15 residues. CDR1 MNHEY and CDR2 SVGAGI come from the germline V gene. CDR3 sequence reads: CASKGLARDTGELFF. CDR3 nucleotide sequence: TGTGCCAGCAAGGGACTAGCAAGGGACACCGGGGAGCTGTTTTTT.

The chain couples TRBV10-3 to TRBJ2-2, with no clear D. This CDR3 region has 15 residues. V was trimmed by 3 bases and J by 4 bases, leaving 12 bases between them. Germline CDR1 reads ENHRY; CDR2 reads SYGVKD. This chain's CDR3 is CAISDEVRTTGELFF. The CDR3 bases are TGTGCCATCAGTGACGAGGTCAGAACCACCGGGGAGCTGTTTTTT.

Within the sample, this clone is medium-sized. The CDR3 nucleotides read TGTGCCATCCCCTCCTCGGTTCACGCCGGGGAGCTGTTTTTT. The encoded protein is CAIPSSVHAGELFF. This chain joins TRBV6-6 and TRBJ2-2; no reliable D call. CDR3 length equals 14 residues. The germline V gene has CDR1 MNHNY and CDR2 SVGAGI (reference sequence). Trimming cost V 10 bases and J 6 bases, with 18 bases left between them.